This TCR beta chain stems from a study of control samples from healthy donors and cancer patients. Sequencing was performed with immunoSEQ multiplex PCR; in TCRdb, only in-frame clones are kept and a portion is missing. The sample holds fewer than 150,000 clones; approximately 90% are singletons and the top ten take just over 8.5%. The V end was cut by 4 bases, the J end by 6 bases, with 14 bases between. Germline V CDR1 and CDR2: SGDLS, YYNGEE. The CDR3 sequence is 14 residues long. This clone was seen once. The material sequenced was blood. This TCR came from a man between 18 and 35 years old in good health. This rearrangement joins TRBV9 to TRBJ2-4, with D perhaps given as TRBD1 or TRBD2 (6 bases each). The CDR3 nucleotides are TGTGCCAGCAGCACGGGGGCAGAGGGAAACATTCAGTACTTC. Translation gives CASSTGAEGNIQYF.